This entry describes one T cell receptor beta chain. The table lists this clone with a few counts. What antigen it recognizes has not been identified. Base qualities are not provided; no much larger clone lies one nucleotide away. The High Capacity cDNA Reverse Transcription Kit was used to reverse transcribe all of the isolated RNA, meaning that expressed TCRB transcripts were what got sequenced. Deep immunoSEQ sequencing was applied to naive, central memory and regulatory T cell samples, giving an average of roughly 3.5 million total reads per sample. After sorted cells were lysed in RLT buffer, RNA was extracted with DNase-treated RNeasy Micro or Mini kits, with the choice depending on cell number. To prevent cross-contamination, each cell subset was processed individually, whereas patient and healthy donor samples were processed jointly. TCRB sequences were amplified from cDNA with the immunoSEQ multiplex PCR, producing 87-bp fragments spanning the CDR3 region. Sequencing of the amplicons was done on the Illumina HiSeq platform. The authors' analysis ran thus. PCR bias was computationally corrected using synthetic template baselines, reads within Hamming distance 2 were collapsed, and singletons that could not be merged were discarded. Reads were aligned to IMGT to assign V, D and J genes, CDR3 length, and insertions or deletions at six rearrangement sites. Clonotype counts were normalized to sorted cell number within each subset before computing true diversity and Gini coefficients with the tcR R package. The overlap coefficient, calculated on TCRB nucleotide sequences, was used to measure repertoire sharing. The immuneACCESS repertoire file appears here via TCRdb, limited to in-frame rearrangements. These files lack a portion of the clones; in checked studies, under half of the deficit traces to unresolved V genes, and the cause of the others is not known. V and J calls and clone size are those listed in that table; D and trimming were worked out from the DNA. Here the sample has about 290,000 clones; roughly 8% occur a single time. The ten largest account for about 0.93% of the sample.

The source of the sample is a study of beta chain features in type 1 diabetes (dated by TCRdb to about 2018). About the investigation overall: Mean age, gender distribution, total cell number and subset yield did not differ between patients and healthy donors. Regulatory and stem cell-like memory subsets were obtained from only 8 patients and roughly eight healthy donors, while naive and central memory subsets were obtained from all 28 donors. In the study, TCRB repertoires of sorted circulating CD4+ T cell subsets from recently diagnosed type 1 diabetes patients were compared with those of matched healthy donors. A total of some 110 million sorted cells were examined across all samples, and the number of cells per subset was strongly correlated with RNA yield. On the study overall, not on this receptor specifically: Because the HLA sub-analyses included only small numbers of individuals, any influence of HLA type on TCRB rearrangement was left unresolved. Because cDNA was sequenced instead of genomic DNA, activated cells with high expression could be over-represented, although the groups did not differ in activation or CD3 levels. At VDJ recombination sites, patients with type 1 diabetes made fewer insertions and deleted more nucleotides, a pattern implying thymic rearrangement abnormalities. Shorter templates might have been favored by PCR, but patient and control samples were amplified and corrected together, so both groups would have been affected equally by any skew. Naive, central memory and regulatory TCRB repertoires appeared more similar among patients than among healthy donors. Type 1 diabetes patients showed a moderate but significant shortening of TCRB CDR3 length in all four CD4+ subsets.

Each donor gave one peripheral blood draw, averaging roughly 100 mL, which was collected into heparinised tubes. A BD FACSAria II was used to sort naive, central memory, regulatory and stem cell-like memory CD4+ T cells with a panel that included CD45RO, CCR7, CD25, CD127, CD95 and CD27. Purity was above 95% for every sorted population. PBMCs were isolated immediately by Lymphoprep density gradient centrifugation and stained directly without culture. Samples were stained and sorted in pairs, with one healthy donor and one patient per experiment, so that batch effects were minimized. Between the V and J ends, shortened by 2 bases and 3 bases respectively, the junction contains 7 bases. The germline V gene supplies CDR1 SGHTA and CDR2 FQGTGA. The CDR3 has 13 amino acids, counting the end cysteine and phenylalanine. Only CDR3 DNA is held: 39 bases, read in frame from base 1.

Material: central memory CD4+ T cells from blood. The receptor comes from a young woman in good health. The chain links TRBV7-3 with TRBJ1-1, with no reliable assignment of the D segment. CDR3 loop: CASSLEQHTEAFF. The bases read TGTGCCAGCAGCTTAGAACAGCACACTGAAGCTTTCTTT.